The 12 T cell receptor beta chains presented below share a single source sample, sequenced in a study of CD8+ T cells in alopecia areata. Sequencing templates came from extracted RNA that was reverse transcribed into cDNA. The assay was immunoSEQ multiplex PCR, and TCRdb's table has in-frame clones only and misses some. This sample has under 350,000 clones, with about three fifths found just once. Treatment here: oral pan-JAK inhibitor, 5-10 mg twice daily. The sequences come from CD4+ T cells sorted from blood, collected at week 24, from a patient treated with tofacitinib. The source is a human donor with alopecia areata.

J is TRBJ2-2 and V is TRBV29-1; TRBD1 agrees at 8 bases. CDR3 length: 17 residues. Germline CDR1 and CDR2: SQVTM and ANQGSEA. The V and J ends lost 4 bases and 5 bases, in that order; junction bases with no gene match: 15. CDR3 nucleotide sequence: TGCAGCGTTGCCTTTAAGCGTGGACAGGGCCTAACCGGGGAGCTGTTTTTT. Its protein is CSVAFKRGQGLTGELFF.

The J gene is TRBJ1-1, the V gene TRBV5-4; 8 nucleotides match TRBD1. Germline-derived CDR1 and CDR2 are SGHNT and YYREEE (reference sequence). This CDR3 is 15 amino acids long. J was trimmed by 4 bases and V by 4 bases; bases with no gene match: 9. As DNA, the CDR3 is TGTGCCAGCAGCCCCCGTTCAGGGGGCATCACTGAAGCTTTCTTT. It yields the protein CASSPRSGGITEAFF.

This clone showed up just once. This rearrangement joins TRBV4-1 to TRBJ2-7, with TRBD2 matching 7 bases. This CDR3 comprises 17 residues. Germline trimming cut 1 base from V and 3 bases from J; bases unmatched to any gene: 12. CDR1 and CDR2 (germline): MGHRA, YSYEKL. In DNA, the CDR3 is TGCGCCAGCAGCCAAGGCGGGGAAAGACTAGCCCGCTACGAGCAGTACTTC. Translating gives CASSQGGERLARYEQYF.

The DNA of the CDR3 is TGTGCCAGCAGCGTAGCGGCGGGGGGTCGGGAGACCCAGTACTTC. Residues: CASSVAAGGRETQYF. The chain is built from TRBV9 and TRBJ2-5, with TRBD2 matching over 8 bases. V was clipped by 0 bases and J by 5 bases; unmatched bases: 6. Germline lookup yields CDR1 SGDLS and CDR2 YYNGEE. The CDR3 runs to 15 residues.

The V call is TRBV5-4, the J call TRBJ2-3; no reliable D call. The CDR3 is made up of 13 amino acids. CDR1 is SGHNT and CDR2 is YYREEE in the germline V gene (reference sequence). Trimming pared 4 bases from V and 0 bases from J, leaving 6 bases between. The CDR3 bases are TGTGCCAGCAGCCCTGACAGCACAGATACGCAGTATTTT. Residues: CASSPDSTDTQYF.

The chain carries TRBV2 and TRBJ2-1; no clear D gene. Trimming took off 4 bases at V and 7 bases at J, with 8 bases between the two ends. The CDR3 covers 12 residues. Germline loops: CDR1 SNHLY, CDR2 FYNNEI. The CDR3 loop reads CASSVMRNEQFF. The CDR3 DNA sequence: TGTGCCAGCAGTGTCATGCGGAATGAGCAGTTCTTC.

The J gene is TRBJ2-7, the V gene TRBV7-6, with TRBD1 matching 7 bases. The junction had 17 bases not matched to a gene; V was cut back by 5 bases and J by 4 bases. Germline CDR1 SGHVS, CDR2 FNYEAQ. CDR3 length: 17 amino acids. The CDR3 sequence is CASSPSRRVTGRYEQYF. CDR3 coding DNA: TGTGCCAGCAGCCCCTCCCGTAGGGTGACAGGGCGTTACGAGCAGTACTTC.

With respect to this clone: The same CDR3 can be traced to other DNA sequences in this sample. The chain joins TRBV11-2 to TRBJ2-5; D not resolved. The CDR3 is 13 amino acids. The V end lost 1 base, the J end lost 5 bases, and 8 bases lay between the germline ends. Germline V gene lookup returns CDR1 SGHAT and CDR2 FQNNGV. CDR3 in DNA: TGTGCCAGCAGCTTAGGTAGTCTGGAGACCCAGTACTTC. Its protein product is CASSLGSLETQYF.

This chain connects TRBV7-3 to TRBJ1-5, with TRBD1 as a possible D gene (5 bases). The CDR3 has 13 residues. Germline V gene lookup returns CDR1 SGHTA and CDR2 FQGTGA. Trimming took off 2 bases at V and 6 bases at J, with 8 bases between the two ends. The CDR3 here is CASSLFQGQPQHF. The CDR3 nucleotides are TGTGCCAGCAGCTTATTCCAGGGTCAGCCCCAGCATTTT.

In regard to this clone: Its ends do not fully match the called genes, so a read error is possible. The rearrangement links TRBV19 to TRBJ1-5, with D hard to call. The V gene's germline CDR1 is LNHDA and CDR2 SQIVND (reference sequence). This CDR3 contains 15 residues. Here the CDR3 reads CASSIVGDSNRPQHF. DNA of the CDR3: TGTGCCAGTAGTATAGTTGGGGATAGCAATCGGCCCCAGCATTTT.

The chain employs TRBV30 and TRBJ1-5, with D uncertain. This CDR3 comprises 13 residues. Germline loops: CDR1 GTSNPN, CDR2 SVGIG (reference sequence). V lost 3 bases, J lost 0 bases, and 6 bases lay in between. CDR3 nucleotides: TGTGCCTGGAGCCAGGATAGCAATCAGCCCCAGCATTTT. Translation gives CAWSQDSNQPQHF.

CDR3 amino acids: CASRKRESTEAFF. The CDR3 DNA is TGTGCCAGCAGGAAGAGGGAGTCCACTGAAGCTTTCTTT. The chain is built from TRBV2 and TRBJ1-1; D is uncertain. Germline-derived CDR1 and CDR2 are SNHLY and FYNNEI. Between the trimmed V and J ends, which lost 6 bases and 4 bases, there was a span of 12 bases. This CDR3 has 13 amino acids.